The present T cell receptor (beta chain) was sequenced within a study of cytomegalovirus exposure and HLA in healthy donors (dated by TCRdb to about 2017). Background for the entire study: In an earlier analysis of some 610 of the donors, about 260 Gb of sequence data and roughly 100 million unique TCR beta sequences from about 180 million T cells were reported. Approximately 310 gigabases of sequencing data and approximately 91 million unique TCR sequences made up an early release that covered about 640 HLA-typed donors. Of the roughly 400 genotyped donors, over 65% fell in the genetic ancestry cluster associated with self-reported Caucasian donors. The study was designed to test whether signatures of past pathogen exposure could be identified by cataloging public T cell receptors. The T cell repertoires of roughly 660 subjects were profiled by immunosequencing and related to cytomegalovirus serostatus. Besides the first cohort of around 700 subjects, a separate validation cohort made up of 120 different subjects was used. High-throughput TCR immunosequencing, statistical association of individual TCRs with disease status, and machine learning were combined to predict cytomegalovirus infection status. In a later analysis, previously published TCR beta repertoires from roughly 710 donors were re-analyzed and high-resolution HLA genotyping was added so that TCR occurrence patterns could be studied. Rather than using new phenotypic data, the later analysis identified candidate immune exposures from TCR beta sequences and from how often those sequences occurred across donors. To decide whether each TCR beta V gene segment behaved as functional or pseudogenic, an earlier analysis of some 540 of the donors relied on high-throughput TCR beta sequencing. Donor age, sex, ethnicity and CMV serostatus were compiled together with the repertoire data. A later genetic analysis used genome-wide SNP genotypes for 398 of the 666 donors, treating that subset as a discovery cohort. All discovery cohort repertoires had been generated on a single sequencing platform. HLA typing covered class I and class II loci at four-digit resolution. Typing coverage differed by locus: A, B, C, DRB1 and DQB1 were typed in about 629-640 donors, DQA1 in roughly 500, DPA1 in 600 to 610, and DPB1 in just under 490. Because of strong linkage in the cohort, roughly five DR-DQ haplotypes were treated as single units for association and clustering. Among about 360 genotyped donors of the cohort, an average of around 240,000 unique TCR beta nucleotide sequences were sequenced per donor, roughly 18% of them non-productive.

Of note for this clone: The specificity of this receptor is unknown. One end of the junction is discordant with germline, which a read error may explain.

Broad study findings and their caveats: Compared with equally common non-associated chains, HLA-associated TCR beta chains in a later analysis were more clonally expanded and had lower generation probabilities. In a later analysis, around 15,000 TCR beta sequences were associated with specific HLA alleles at a false discovery rate of 0.05. Some IMGT-functional V segments, including TRBV6-2 and TRBV6-3, could not be told apart with the 87-base-pair reads, so those segments were excluded. Because HLA typing was unavailable for some donors at each locus, only the typed subset was used in association tests. A later genetic analysis reported fewer N-insertions in productive TCRs among donors in an Asian-associated ancestry cluster than the roughly 650-donor mean. In a later analysis, the rate of TCR association differed among HLA loci, with DRB1 alleles having the most associated TCRs and HLA-C alleles having the fewest. The only immune exposure information available for the cohort was CMV serostatus. A few of the identified cytomegalovirus-associated TCR beta chains were confirmed in vitro to be specific for cytomegalovirus antigens. According to a later analysis, parvovirus B19, influenza, CMV and Epstein-Barr virus appeared linked to several top co-occurrence clusters. This cohort had only TCR beta chains sequenced, and the lack of alpha or paired-chain data limited which features could be detected. The presence/absence analyses assumed that sequencing depth was roughly uniform across donors, and that assumption may not be true. The classifier was reported to diagnose cytomegalovirus status with high specificity and sensitivity in both the original cohort and the validation cohort. In a later analysis, most CMV-associated TCR beta chains were found to appear HLA-restricted, with HLA associations seemingly driven largely by CMV exposure. The sequencing pipeline was judged likely to have produced a cluster of highly shared sequence variants as a technical artifact. Roughly 17 rarely observed V segments, including chromosome 9 orphons, were excluded from the earlier analysis of about 600 of the donors because counts were too low. The study listed 164 TCR beta chains as associated with cytomegalovirus. A later genetic analysis associated a missense DCLRE1C variant with V-gene and J-gene trimming of TCR beta chains, and an independent cohort replicated the association. The authors suggested that the approach could potentially be extended to other disease states and immunological phenotypes. A further reported finding was that TCR beta sequences accurately predicted the HLA-A and HLA-B alleles for most subjects in the first cohort. Correlated functional status among segregating V segments might be attributable to linkage disequilibrium, but an unknown experimental factor could not be ruled out. While some public TCRs were present in many individuals, most TCR sequences turned up only very rarely across donors. In an earlier analysis of approximately 590 of the donors, most TCR beta V segments appeared in productive rearrangements about 87% or about 30% of the time, broadly matching IMGT annotations. Assigning TCR associations to individual alleles was difficult when HLA alleles, especially DR and DQ, strongly co-occurred.

The cohort consisted of some 670 healthy bone marrow donors. At the time of sampling, all cohort members were nominally healthy, though unrecorded immune exposures were likely present. The donor tested CMV seropositive and was one of the 289 seropositive cohort members. Every donor gave a peripheral blood sample, and the peripheral blood mononuclear cells from that sample were used for TCR beta sequencing. The Qiagen DNeasy Blood Extraction Kit was used to extract genomic DNA from the blood cell samples. From a lookup of the germline V gene (reference sequence), CDR1 and CDR2 are DFQATT and SNEGSKA. From its cysteine to its phenylalanine, the CDR3 spans 11 amino acids. This entry keeps only the CDR3 DNA: 33 bases, framed from base 1. Library method: the immunoSEQ multiplex PCR assay. The multiplex PCR relied on a mix of 60 forward primers for TCR Vbeta segments and 13 reverse primers for TCR Jbeta segments. Amplification of the CDR3 region of rearranged TCR beta genes was performed with a multiplex PCR assay on genomic DNA. The amplified TCR beta libraries were sequenced on the Illumina HiSeq System as 87-base-pair reads. As for the authors' bioinformatics: A later analysis tallied 70 million to 100 million unique TCR beta chains across the 610 or so repertoires, and about 10 million of those chains were shared by two or more donors. To remove PCR and sequencing errors, raw reads were error-corrected and collapsed into unique sequences using a nearest-neighbor algorithm that merged closely related sequences. To assign V, D and J gene segments, CDR3 sequences were aligned to IMGT reference sequences. Each retained sequence needed at least a six-nucleotide match to both a V gene segment and a J gene segment. A rearrangement was called productive if the CDR3 had no stop codons and remained in frame with V and J, and every other rearrangement was called non-productive. Following IMGT convention, CDR3 was defined as the stretch from the second conserved V-encoded cysteine to the conserved J-encoded phenylalanine. Sequences without an unambiguous match to a single V gene segment were excluded from the earlier analysis of almost 600 of the donors. In an earlier analysis of several hundred of the donors, V segments were called functional above 56.7% productive rearrangements and were called segregating when the between-donor standard deviation exceeded 5%. A statistical classification framework was built to diagnose cytomegalovirus status from the catalog of TCR beta chain sequences. In a later analysis, V and J genes were assigned by comparing TCR nucleotide sequences against IMGT/GENE-DB human TR gene sequences. The TCRdist pipeline was used in a later analysis to assign CDR3 sequences and most-parsimonious VDJ recombination scenarios. In a later analysis, every TCR beta chain was defined by the combination of its CDR3 amino acid sequence and its V-gene family, and reads without a unique V-gene family were dropped. To address suspected cross-contamination and a sequencing artifact, a later analysis removed around 590 highly shared, low-generation-probability nucleotide sequences. For each public chain, a later analysis derived a clonal expansion index from normalized ranks of inferred template counts within each repertoire. In a later analysis, generation probabilities were computed using a VDJ recombination model fitted to out-of-frame rearrangements, and the results were checked against IGoR. In a later analysis, hypergeometric tests were used to score TCR-TCR, TCR-HLA and TCR-CMV co-occurrence, with a repertoire-size bias correction applied to TCR pairs. False discovery rates were estimated in a later analysis by permuting HLA or CMV assignments 20 times. In a later analysis, co-occurring TCRs were grouped using DBSCAN, and TCRdist sequence similarity was added for clustering within HLA-allele-positive subsets. Repertoires with fewer than 30,000 or more than 120,000 public chains, plus five repertoires with anomalous nucleotide sharing, were excluded from co-occurrence clustering. What TCRdb holds here is the immuneACCESS table cut down to in-frame rearrangements. Part of the clones is not present; checked against another copy, under half of the missing clones reflect an unresolved V gene, and the others are unexplained. That table gives V, J and clone size, and the DNA gave D and trimming. This sample lists some 75,000 clones; 78% were detected once. The ten largest make up 5.5% to 6% of the sample.

Recombination linked TRBV20-1 to TRBJ2-3; 9 of the junction bases match TRBD2. The specimen sequenced was PBMCs. The TCR originated in a man aged 18 to 30 in good health and CMV-seropositive. The sequence in DNA is TGTGTAGCGGGAGTTTTAGATACGCAGTATTTT. This sequence encodes CVAGVLDTQYF.